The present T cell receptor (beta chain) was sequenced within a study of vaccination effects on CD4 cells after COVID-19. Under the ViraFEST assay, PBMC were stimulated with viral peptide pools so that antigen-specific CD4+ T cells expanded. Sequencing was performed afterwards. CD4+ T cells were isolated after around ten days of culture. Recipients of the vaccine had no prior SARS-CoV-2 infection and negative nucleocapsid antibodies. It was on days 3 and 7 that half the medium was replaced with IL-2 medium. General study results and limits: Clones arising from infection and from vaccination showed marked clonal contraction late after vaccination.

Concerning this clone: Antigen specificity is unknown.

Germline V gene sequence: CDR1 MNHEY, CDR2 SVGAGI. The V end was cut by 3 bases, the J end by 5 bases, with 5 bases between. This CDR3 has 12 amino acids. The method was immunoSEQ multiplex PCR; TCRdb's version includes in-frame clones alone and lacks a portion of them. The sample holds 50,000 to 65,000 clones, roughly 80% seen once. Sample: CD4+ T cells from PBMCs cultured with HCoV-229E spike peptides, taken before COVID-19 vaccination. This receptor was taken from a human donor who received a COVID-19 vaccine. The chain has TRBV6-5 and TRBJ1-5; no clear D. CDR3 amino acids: CASSYHDQPQHF. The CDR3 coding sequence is TGTGCCAGCAGTTATCACGATCAGCCCCAGCATTTT.